This paragraph reports one T cell receptor (beta chain). The V segment lost 0 bases and the J segment 5 bases; nucleotides outside the gene matches: 4. Germline loops: CDR1 LNHNV, CDR2 YYDKDF (reference sequence). CDR3 length: 15 amino acids. Clones were read by immunoSEQ multiplex PCR, and TCRdb kept only the in-frame ones, dropping some. The profile shows about 260,000 clones, around nine tenths of them singletons. This sample is drawn from a study of blood T cell repertoires in COVID-19. The genes are TRBV15 and TRBJ2-3, with 8 bases lining up with TRBD2. The sample was peripheral blood. The receptor comes from a woman under 40 with COVID-19, enrolled during active disease. CDR3 in amino acids: CATSREREGRDTQYF. As DNA, the CDR3 is TGTGCCACCAGCAGAGAACGGGAGGGCCGAGATACGCAGTATTTT.